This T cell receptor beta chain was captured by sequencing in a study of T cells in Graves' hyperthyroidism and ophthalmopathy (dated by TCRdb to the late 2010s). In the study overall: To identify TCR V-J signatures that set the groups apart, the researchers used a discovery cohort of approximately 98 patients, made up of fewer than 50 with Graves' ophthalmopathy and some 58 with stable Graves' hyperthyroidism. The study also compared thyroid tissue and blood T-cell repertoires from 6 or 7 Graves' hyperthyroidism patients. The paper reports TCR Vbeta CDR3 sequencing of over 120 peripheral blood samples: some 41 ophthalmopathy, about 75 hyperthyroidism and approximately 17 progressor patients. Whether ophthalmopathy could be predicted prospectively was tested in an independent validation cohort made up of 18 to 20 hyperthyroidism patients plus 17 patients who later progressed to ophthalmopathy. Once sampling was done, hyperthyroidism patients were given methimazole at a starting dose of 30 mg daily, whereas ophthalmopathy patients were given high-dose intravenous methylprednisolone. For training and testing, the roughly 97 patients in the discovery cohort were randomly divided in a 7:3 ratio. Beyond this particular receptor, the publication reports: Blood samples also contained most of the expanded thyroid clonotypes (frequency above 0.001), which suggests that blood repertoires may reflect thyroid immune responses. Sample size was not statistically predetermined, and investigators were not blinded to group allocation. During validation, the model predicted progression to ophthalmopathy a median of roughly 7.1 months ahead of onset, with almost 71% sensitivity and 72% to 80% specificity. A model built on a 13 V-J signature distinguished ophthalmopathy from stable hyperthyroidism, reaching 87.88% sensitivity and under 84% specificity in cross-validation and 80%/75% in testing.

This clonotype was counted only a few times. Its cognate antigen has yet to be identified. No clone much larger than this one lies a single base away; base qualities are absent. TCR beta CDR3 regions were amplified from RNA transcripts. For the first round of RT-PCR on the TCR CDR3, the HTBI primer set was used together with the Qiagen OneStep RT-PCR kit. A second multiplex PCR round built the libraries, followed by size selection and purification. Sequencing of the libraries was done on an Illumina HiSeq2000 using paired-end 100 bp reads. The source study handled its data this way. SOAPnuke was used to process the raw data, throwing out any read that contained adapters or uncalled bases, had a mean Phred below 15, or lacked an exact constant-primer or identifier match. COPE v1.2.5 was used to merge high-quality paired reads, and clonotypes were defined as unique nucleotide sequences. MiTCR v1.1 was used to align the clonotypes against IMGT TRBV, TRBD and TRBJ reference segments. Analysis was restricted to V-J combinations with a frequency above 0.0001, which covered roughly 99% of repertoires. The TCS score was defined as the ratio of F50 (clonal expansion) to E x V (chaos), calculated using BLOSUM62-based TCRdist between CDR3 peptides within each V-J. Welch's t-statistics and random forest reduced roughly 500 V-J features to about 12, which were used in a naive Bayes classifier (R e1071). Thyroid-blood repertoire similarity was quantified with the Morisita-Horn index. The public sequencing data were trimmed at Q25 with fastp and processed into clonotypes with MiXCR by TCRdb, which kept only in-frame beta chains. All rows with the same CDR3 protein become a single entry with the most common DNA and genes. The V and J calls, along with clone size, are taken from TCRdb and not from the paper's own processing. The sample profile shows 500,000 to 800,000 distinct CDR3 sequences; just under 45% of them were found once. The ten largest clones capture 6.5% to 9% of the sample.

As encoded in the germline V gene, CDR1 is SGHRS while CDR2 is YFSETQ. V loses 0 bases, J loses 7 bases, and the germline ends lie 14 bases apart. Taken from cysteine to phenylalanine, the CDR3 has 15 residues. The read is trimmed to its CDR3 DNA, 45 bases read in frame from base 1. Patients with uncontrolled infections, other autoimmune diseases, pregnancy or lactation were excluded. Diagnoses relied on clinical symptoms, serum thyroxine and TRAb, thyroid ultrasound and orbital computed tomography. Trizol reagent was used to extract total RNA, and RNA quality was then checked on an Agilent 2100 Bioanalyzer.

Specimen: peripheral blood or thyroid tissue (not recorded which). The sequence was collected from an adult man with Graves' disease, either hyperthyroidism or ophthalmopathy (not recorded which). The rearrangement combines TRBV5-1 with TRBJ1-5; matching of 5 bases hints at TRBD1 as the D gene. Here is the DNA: TGCGCCAGCAGCTTGGAAGGTGACGGGGGACAGCCCCAGCATTTT. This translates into CASSLEGDGGQPQHF.